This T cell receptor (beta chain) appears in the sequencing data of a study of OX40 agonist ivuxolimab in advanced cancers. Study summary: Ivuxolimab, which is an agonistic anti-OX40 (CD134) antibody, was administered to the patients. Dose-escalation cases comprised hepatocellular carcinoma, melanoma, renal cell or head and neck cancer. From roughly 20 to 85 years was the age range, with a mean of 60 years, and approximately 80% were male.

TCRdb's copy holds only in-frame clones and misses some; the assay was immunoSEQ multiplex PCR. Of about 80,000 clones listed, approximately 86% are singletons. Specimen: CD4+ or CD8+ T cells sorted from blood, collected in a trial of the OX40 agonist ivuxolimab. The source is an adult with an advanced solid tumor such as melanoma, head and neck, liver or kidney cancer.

CDR3 sequence: CASSFLQGSDTQYF. The CDR3 nucleotides read TGTGCCAGCAGCTTTCTACAGGGGTCAGATACGCAGTATTTT. This chain uses TRBV5-6 with TRBJ2-3; 7 bases map to TRBD1. The V gene end was trimmed by 2 bases and the J gene end by 4 bases; junction bases not matched to a gene: 4. From germline, CDR1 is SGHDT and CDR2 YYEEEE. The CDR3 consists of 14 residues.